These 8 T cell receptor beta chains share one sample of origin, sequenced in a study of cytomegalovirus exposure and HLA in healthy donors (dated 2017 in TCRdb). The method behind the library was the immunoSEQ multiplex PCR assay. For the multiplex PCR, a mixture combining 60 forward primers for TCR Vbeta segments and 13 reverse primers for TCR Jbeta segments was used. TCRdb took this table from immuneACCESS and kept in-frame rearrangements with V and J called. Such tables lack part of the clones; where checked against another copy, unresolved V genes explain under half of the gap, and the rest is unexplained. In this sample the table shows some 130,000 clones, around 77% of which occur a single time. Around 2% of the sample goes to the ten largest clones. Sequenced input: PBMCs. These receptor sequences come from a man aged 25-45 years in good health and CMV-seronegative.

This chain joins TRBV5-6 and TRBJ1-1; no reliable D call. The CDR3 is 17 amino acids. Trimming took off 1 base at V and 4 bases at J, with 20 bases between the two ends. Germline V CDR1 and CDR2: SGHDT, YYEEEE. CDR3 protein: CASSLSASGNLGTEAFF. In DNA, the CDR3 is TGTGCCAGCAGCTTGTCCGCATCGGGGAATTTGGGCACTGAAGCTTTCTTT.

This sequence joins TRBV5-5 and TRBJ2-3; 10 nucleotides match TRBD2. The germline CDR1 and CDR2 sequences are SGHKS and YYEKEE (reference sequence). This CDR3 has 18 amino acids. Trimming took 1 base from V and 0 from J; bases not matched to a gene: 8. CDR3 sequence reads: CASSLLALLAGSTDTQYF. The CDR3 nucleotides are TGTGCCAGCAGCTTGTTAGCTTTACTAGCGGGAAGCACAGATACGCAGTATTTT.

In DNA form, the CDR3 reads TGCGCCAGCAGCTTGGTGCTAGCGGGGACACAGAGCACAGATACGCAGTATTTT. Translation gives CASSLVLAGTQSTDTQYF. The chain couples TRBV5-1 to TRBJ2-3; 9 positions agree with TRBD2. This CDR3 comprises 18 residues. Germline assignment: CDR1 SGHRS and CDR2 YFSETQ. The V gene end was trimmed by 0 bases and the J gene end by 0 bases; junction bases not matched to a gene: 8.

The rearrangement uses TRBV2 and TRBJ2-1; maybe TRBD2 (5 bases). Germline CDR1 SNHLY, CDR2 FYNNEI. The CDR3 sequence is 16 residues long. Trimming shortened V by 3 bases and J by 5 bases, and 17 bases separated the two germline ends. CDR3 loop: CASSDVMGAFHNEQFF. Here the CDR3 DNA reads TGTGCCAGCAGTGATGTTATGGGAGCGTTCCACAATGAGCAGTTCTTC. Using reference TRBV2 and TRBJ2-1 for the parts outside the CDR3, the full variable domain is EPEVTQTPSHQVTQMGQEVILRCVPISNHLYFYWYRQILGQKVEFLVSFYNNEISEKSEIFDDQFSVERPDGSNFTLKIRSTKLEDSAMYFCASSDVMGAFHNEQFFGPGTRLTVL.

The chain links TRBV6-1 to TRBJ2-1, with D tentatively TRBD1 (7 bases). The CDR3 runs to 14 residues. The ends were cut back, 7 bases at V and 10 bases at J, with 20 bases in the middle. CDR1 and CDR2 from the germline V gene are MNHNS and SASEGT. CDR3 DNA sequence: TGTGCCAGCAACTTAGGGGGGACAGTCCGGGAGCAGTTCTTC. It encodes CASNLGGTVREQFF.

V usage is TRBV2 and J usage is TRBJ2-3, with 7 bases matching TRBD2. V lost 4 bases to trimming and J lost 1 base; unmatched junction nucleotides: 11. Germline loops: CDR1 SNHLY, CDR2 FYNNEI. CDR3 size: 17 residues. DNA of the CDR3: TGTGCCAGCAGTGGTCATCGGGCGGGAGCAGGCACAGATACGCAGTATTTT. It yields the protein CASSGHRAGAGTDTQYF.

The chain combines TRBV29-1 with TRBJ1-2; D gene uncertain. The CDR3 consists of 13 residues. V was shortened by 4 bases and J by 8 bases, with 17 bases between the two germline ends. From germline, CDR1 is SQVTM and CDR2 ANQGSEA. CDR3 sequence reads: CSVAGNGLLGYTF. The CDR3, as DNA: TGCAGCGTTGCTGGCAATGGGCTCCTCGGCTACACCTTC.

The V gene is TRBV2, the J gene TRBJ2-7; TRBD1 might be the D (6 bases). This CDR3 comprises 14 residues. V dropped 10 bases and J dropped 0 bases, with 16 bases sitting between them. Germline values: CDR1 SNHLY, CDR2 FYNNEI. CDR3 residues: CATQKWTVSYEQYF. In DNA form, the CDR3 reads TGTGCCACGCAGAAGTGGACAGTCTCCTACGAGCAGTACTTC.